Listed below are T cell receptor beta chains from one sample, sequenced in a study of lymphopenia after photon versus proton radiotherapy. Data came from immunoSEQ multiplex PCR; TCRdb stores just in-frame clones and leaves some out. The data show under 70,000 clones, 92% seen once. The material was peripheral blood, obtained from a patient treated with photon-based radiotherapy. These receptors all stem from a woman between 40 and 50 years old with cholangiocarcinoma. The CDR3 runs from the conserved cysteine through the conserved F or W. D genes are given only for firm matches. The size entry is marked missing in some rows and otherwise reads once, few, many or a size class.

TRBJ2-6 16 once TRBV4-2 - TGTGCCAGCAGCCAAGATCGGGCCTCTGGGGCCAACGTCCTGACTTTC CASSQDRASGANVLTF
TRBJ2-3 15 - TRBV7-7 TRBD1 TGTGCTAGCAGCTCATCAGGGGGCGCGGAGGATACGCAGTATTTT CASSSSGGAEDTQYF
TRBJ2-7 15 - TRBV28 TRBD2 TGTGCCAGCAGCCCTGGCCCAGCGGGAGGCGGCGAGCAGTACTTC CASSPGPAGGGEQYF
TRBJ1-2 15 - TRBV9 - TGTGCCAGCAGCGTAGGTTCAGGCGTCGAGCGGGGCTACACCTTC CASSVGSGVERGYTF
TRBJ1-1 13 - TRBV7-9 - TGTGCCAGCAGCGATACAGGGTACTCTGAAGCTTTCTTT CASSDTGYSEAFF
TRBJ1-1 11 - TRBV30 - TGTGCCTGGAGTAACCGGGACCGGGCTTTCTTT CAWSNRDRAFF
TRBJ2-7 16 - TRBV19 - TGTGCCAGTAGTATAGGGACGAGGCAGGGGCCCTACGAGCAGTACTTC CASSIGTRQGPYEQYF
TRBJ1-1 16 few TRBV15 - TGTGCCACCAGCAGAGATAGTATGGGGGGGAACACTGAAGCTTTCTTT CATSRDSMGGNTEAFF
TRBJ2-7 15 - TRBV10-2 - TGCGCCAGCAGTCCAGGGGGAGGCTGGATTTACGAGCAGTACTTC CASSPGGGWIYEQYF
TRBJ1-5 15 once TRBV6-5 TRBD1 TGTGCCAGCAGCCCAGAGACAGGGGGCAATCAGCCCCAGCATTTT CASSPETGGNQPQHF
TRBJ1-2 11 - TRBV7-9 - TGTGCCAGCAGCCCCGACAGGTACTACACCTTC CASSPDRYYTF
TRBJ2-7 14 - TRBV11-3 - TGTGCCAGCAGCTTAGACGGCGGGTCCAACGAGCAGTACTTC CASSLDGGSNEQYF
TRBJ2-3 16 - TRBV4-1 - TGCGCCAGCAGCCAAGATCGAAACCAGGCGGTAGATACGCAGTATTTT CASSQDRNQAVDTQYF
TRBJ2-1 16 - TRBV4-2 TRBD2 TGTGCCAGCAGCCCGCAGACTAGCGGGAGGGACAATGAGCAGTTCTTC CASSPQTSGRDNEQFF
TRBJ1-1 12 - TRBV11-3 - TGTGCCAGCAGCCGATCGGGGGATGAAGCTTTCTTT CASSRSGDEAFF
TRBJ2-1 14 - TRBV19 - TGTGCCAGTAGTATGGCGGGCAGCAACAATGAGCAGTTCTTC CASSMAGSNNEQFF
TRBJ1-4 12 - TRBV19 - TGTGCCACTACGACAGCCAACGGGAAACTGTTTTTT CATTTANGKLFF
TRBJ2-1 15 - TRBV7-6 TRBD2 TGTGCCAGCAGCCCCGGACTAGCGGGAGGCGATGAGCAGTTCTTC CASSPGLAGGDEQFF
TRBJ2-2 17 - TRBV18 TRBD2 TGTGCCAGCTCACGAACTGCGCTGGAGAGCGGGAGGGAGGAGCTGTTTTTT CASSRTALESGREELFF
TRBJ1-5 13 - TRBV6-5 - TGTGCCAGCAGGGGGAGCTTAGGTCAGCCCCAGCATTTT CASRGSLGQPQHF
TRBJ2-1 15 - TRBV5-4 TRBD2 TGTGCCAGCAGCTCTGGGACTAGCGGTTACAATGAGCAGTTCTTC CASSSGTSGYNEQFF
TRBJ2-3 14 - TRBV13 - TGTGCCAGCAGCTTAGAGTCCGTCACAGATACGCAGTATTTT CASSLESVTDTQYF
TRBJ2-1 14 - TRBV9 TRBD2 TGTGCCAGCAGCAGGACGGGAGGGGTGAATGAGCAGTTCTTC CASSRTGGVNEQFF
TRBJ1-1 15 - TRBV5-1 - TGCGCCAGCAGCCCCTGGACAGATATGAACACTGAAGCTTTCTTT CASSPWTDMNTEAFF
TRBJ2-3 14 - TRBV2 TRBD2 TGTGCCAGCTCCCCTAGCGGGATTGCCGATACGCAGTATTTT CASSPSGIADTQYF
TRBJ1-1 11 - TRBV27 - TGTGCCAGCAGTTTTGGGGGAACAGCTTTCTTT CASSFGGTAFF
TRBJ2-5 11 - TRBV6-6 - TGTGCCAGCAGGGGCGGGGAGACCCAGTACTTC CASRGGETQYF
TRBJ2-2 15 - TRBV7-3 - TGTGCCAGCAGTACTGACGGGTTGAACACCGGGGAGCTGTTTTTT CASSTDGLNTGELFF
TRBJ1-1 15 - TRBV6-5 TRBD1 TGTGCCAGCAGTTACTCGACAGGGGTGAACACTGAAGCTTTCTTT CASSYSTGVNTEAFF
TRBJ2-7 14 few TRBV28 TRBD1 TGTGCCAGCAGTGCCGGGACAGGGGTCTACGAGCAGTACTTC CASSAGTGVYEQYF
TRBJ1-5 16 - TRBV14 - TGTGCCAGCAGCCCCGTGGGGGGGCTCGAGCATCAGCCCCAGCATTTT CASSPVGGLEHQPQHF
TRBJ2-7 14 - TRBV10-2 - TGCGCCAGCAGTGAGCCACGACCGACCAACGAGCAGTACTTC CASSEPRPTNEQYF
TRBJ1-5 10 once TRBV28 - TGTGCCAGCAGTCTACAGCCCCAGCATTTT CASSLQPQHF
TRBJ1-1 13 - TRBV10-2 - TGCGCCAGCAGTAGTCACCTGAACACTGAAGCTTTCTTT CASSSHLNTEAFF
TRBJ1-1 16 - TRBV12-5 TRBD1 TGTGCTAGTGGCCGCTCGACAGGGGCCCCGGGGGCTGAAGCTTTCTTT CASGRSTGAPGAEAFF
TRBJ1-6 15 - TRBV7-8 - TGTGCCAGCAGCCTTTCTGGGGGGAGGGATTCACCCCTCCACTTT CASSLSGGRDSPLHF
TRBJ2-7 13 - TRBV27 TRBD2 TGTGCCAGCAGTCAGGGACTAAACTACGAGCAGTACTTC CASSQGLNYEQYF
TRBJ2-7 13 - TRBV28 TRBD2 TGTGCCGTAGCGGGAGGAAAGAATGCTGCGCAGTACTTC CAVAGGKNAAQYF
TRBJ1-1 15 - TRBV7-3 TRBD1 TGTGCCAGCAGTCGGGCGACAGGGCCAAACACTGAAGCTTTCTTT CASSRATGPNTEAFF
TRBJ1-4 12 once TRBV5-4 - TGTGCCAGCAGCTTGGGAACTGAAAAACTGTTTTTT CASSLGTEKLFF
TRBJ2-1 13 - TRBV5-4 - TGTGCCAGCAGCTTCCGAGGGTCGGATGAGCAGTTCTTC CASSFRGSDEQFF
TRBJ1-5 16 - TRBV15 - TGTGCCACCAGCAATGTAGGGTCGCTAAGCAATCAGCCCCAGCATTTT CATSNVGSLSNQPQHF
TRBJ2-7 12 - TRBV5-1 - TGCGCCAGCAGCCCTGAAATCTACGAGCAGTACTTC CASSPEIYEQYF
TRBJ2-7 14 - TRBV5-1 - TGCGCCAGCAGCTTTAAGGGAGAGTCCTACGAGCAGTACTTC CASSFKGESYEQYF
TRBJ1-6 14 - TRBV7-3 - TGTGCCAGCAGCTTAGAAAGCCCTTTTTCACCCCTCCACTTT CASSLESPFSPLHF
TRBJ2-5 13 - TRBV14 - TGTGCCAGCAGCCACAGAACTCAAGAGACCCAGTACTTC CASSHRTQETQYF
TRBJ2-3 17 - TRBV7-3 TRBD1 TGTGCCAGCAGCTTAACAGGGACAGGGGCCGGGCAAGATACGCAGTATTTT CASSLTGTGAGQDTQYF
TRBJ2-2 16 - TRBV7-8 - TGTGCCAGCAGCTTCAGGTTCAGGGGAGGCACCGGGGAGCTGTTTTTT CASSFRFRGGTGELFF
TRBJ2-7 12 - TRBV9 - TGTGCCAGCAGCGTAGGAGGGGGCGAGCAGTACTTC CASSVGGGEQYF
TRBJ2-5 16 - TRBV5-4 TRBD2 TGTGCCGGAGGGAGAACGGGAGGGAGGTCTGGAGAGACCCAGTACTTC CAGGRTGGRSGETQYF
TRBJ1-2 16 - TRBV6-5 - TGTGCCAGCAGTTATTCCCCCCCTAGGGGCCGGAATGGCTACACCTTC CASSYSPPRGRNGYTF
TRBJ1-1 15 - TRBV14 - TGTGCCAGCAGCCCACAGAGTAACCCGAACACTGAAGCTTTCTTT CASSPQSNPNTEAFF
TRBJ1-1 14 - TRBV4-3 - TGCGCCAGCAGCCCCTTAGGGGCCAACACTGAAGCTTTCTTT CASSPLGANTEAFF
TRBJ1-3 16 - TRBV15 - TGTGCCACCAGCAGGGGCTCCCGGGAGGTTGGAAACACCATATATTTT CATSRGSREVGNTIYF
TRBJ1-6 15 - TRBV4-3 - TGCGCCAGCAGCCAAGATCGGGGATATAATTCACCCCTCCACTTT CASSQDRGYNSPLHF
TRBJ1-6 16 once TRBV19 - TGTGCCAGTAGTAGAGAGCGGGGGGTGACTAATTCACCCCTCCACTTT CASSRERGVTNSPLHF
TRBJ1-4 14 - TRBV27 TRBD1 TGTGCCAGCAGCTCAGGACAGGGAGGTGAAAAACTGTTTTTT CASSSGQGGEKLFF
TRBJ2-1 15 - TRBV19 TRBD1 TGTGCCAGTAGTACCGGGACAGGGTTTTACAATGAGCAGTTCTTC CASSTGTGFYNEQFF